The rows below give T cell receptor beta chains drawn from one sample of a study of blood T cells in healthy people across ages. TCRdb reprocessed the 5' RACE reads with MiXCR, giving one entry per CDR3 protein. The table records approximately 1,700,000 distinct CDR3 sequences, about two fifths of them present only once. The specimen sequenced was blood. Receptor source: a human donor in good health. Each CDR3 is given with its conserved first and last residue. A D gene is named only where the DNA matches it firmly. Clone size is stated in some rows and not others, as once, few, many or a class when expanded.

>TRBV5-1|NA|TRBJ2-5|NA
CASRALYRKLQETQYF
TGCGCCAGCCGCGCCCTATACAGGAAACTCCAAGAGACCCAGTACTTC
>TRBV20-1|NA|TRBJ2-7|many
CSARELNRGIYEQYF
TGCAGTGCTAGAGAGCTCAATCGAGGGATCTACGAGCAGTACTTC
>TRBV7-2|TRBD1|TRBJ2-7|NA
CASSEGQATTYEQYF
TGTGCCAGCAGCGAGGGACAGGCAACTACCTACGAGCAGTACTTC
>TRBV7-2|NA|TRBJ1-1|many
CASSTQEDTEAFF
TGTGCCAGCAGTACACAGGAGGACACTGAAGCTTTCTTT
>TRBV11-2|NA|TRBJ1-4|NA
CASSLRRLSEKLFF
TGTGCCAGCAGCTTAAGGAGGCTGAGTGAAAAACTGTTTTTT
>TRBV3-1|NA|TRBJ2-3|NA
CASSQVGGLWYF
TGTGCCAGCAGCCAAGTGGGAGGTCTCTGGTATTTT
>TRBV15|NA|TRBJ1-5|NA
CATSRSRGLGNQPQHF
TGTGCCACCAGCAGATCACGGGGCCTAGGGAATCAGCCCCAGCATTTT
>TRBV12-5|TRBD1|TRBJ2-1|NA
CASGLGGQGVKTQFF
TGTGCTAGTGGTTTGGGGGGACAGGGGGTCAAGACCCAGTTCTTC
>TRBV6-2/TRBV6-3|NA|TRBJ1-2|NA
CASSPLRIGGNVYTF
TGTGCCAGCAGCCCACTTCGTATAGGGGGTAATGTCTACACCTTC
>TRBV2|NA|TRBJ1-5|few
CASSVEIASNQPQHF
TGTGCCAGCAGTGTAGAGATAGCAAGCAATCAGCCCCAGCATTTT
>TRBV18|NA|TRBJ1-2|NA
CASSSTSTGLNYGYTF
TGTGCCAGCTCGTCCACCTCCACAGGGCTCAACTATGGCTACACCTTC
>TRBV12-3/TRBV12-4|NA|TRBJ1-1|NA
CASSRQMDRTEAFF
TGTGCCAGCAGCCGACAAATGGATCGGACTGAAGCTTTCTTT
>TRBV29-1|NA|TRBJ2-7|few
CSVGGADHPYEQYF
TGCAGCGTTGGCGGAGCGGACCACCCCTACGAGCAGTACTTC
>TRBV2|NA|TRBJ1-1|NA
CASSETLTGSLLTEAFF
TGTGCCAGCAGTGAAACCCTGACAGGTAGCCTTCTCACTGAAGCTTTCTTT
>TRBV7-9|TRBD1|TRBJ1-2|NA
CASSSGQGVKWGYTF
TGTGCCAGCAGCTCGGGACAGGGGGTAAAGTGGGGCTACACCTTC
>TRBV25-1|NA|TRBJ1-6|few
CASSESTGFNSPLHF
TGTGCCAGCAGTGAATCCACCGGGTTTAATTCACCCCTCCACTTT
>TRBV20-1|NA|TRBJ1-1|NA
CSARIQLGRGAFF
TGCAGTGCTAGAATCCAACTTGGCCGGGGAGCTTTCTTT
>TRBV6-6|NA|TRBJ1-2|NA
CASTLQPGLNYGYTF
TGTGCCAGCACCCTTCAACCGGGACTCAACTATGGCTACACCTTC
>TRBV6-5|NA|TRBJ1-2|few
CASRFEGRGYGYTF
TGTGCCAGCAGATTCGAGGGAAGGGGCTATGGCTACACCTTC
>TRBV29-1|NA|TRBJ1-2|NA
CSVGFSGYGYTF
TGCAGCGTTGGGTTTTCGGGGTACGGCTACACCTTC
>TRBV4-2|NA|TRBJ2-1|few
CASSQDADNEQFF
TGTGCCAGCAGCCAAGATGCGGACAATGAGCAGTTCTTC
>TRBV12-3/TRBV12-4|TRBD1|TRBJ1-2|NA
CASSPTGSHPVHGYTF
TGTGCCAGCAGCCCGACAGGGTCCCACCCCGTACATGGCTACACCTTC
>TRBV28|NA|TRBJ2-5|NA
CASSSGIRGETQYF
TGTGCCAGCAGCTCCGGGATCCGCGGGGAGACCCAGTACTTC
>TRBV28|TRBD1|TRBJ1-4|NA
CASSPTAGQLNEKRFF
TGTGCCAGCAGCCCCACCGCGGGACAGCTAAATGAAAAACGGTTTTTT
>TRBV7-9|TRBD1|TRBJ1-6|NA
CASSLLGTVNSPLHF
TGTGCCAGCAGCTTGTTGGGGACAGTTAATTCACCCCTCCACTTT
>TRBV7-9|TRBD1|TRBJ1-2|NA
CASSWGATGQNYGYTF
TGTGCCAGCAGCTGGGGGGCCACGGGACAGAACTATGGCTACACCTTC
>TRBV2|NA|TRBJ2-1|few
CASRRTATMNNEQFF
TGTGCCAGCCGCAGGACAGCCACTATGAACAATGAGCAGTTCTTC
>TRBV29-1|TRBD1|TRBJ1-1|NA
CTANPGQGEWNTEAFF
TGCACTGCGAATCCGGGACAGGGTGAATGGAACACTGAAGCTTTCTTT
>TRBV4-3|NA|TRBJ1-6|once
CASSQVSYSSYNSPLHF
TGCGCCAGCAGCCAAGTTTCCTACTCCTCCTATAATTCACCCCTCCACTTT
>TRBV5-5|NA|TRBJ2-5|NA
CASSRRGAGKTQETQYF
TGTGCCAGCAGCCGAAGAGGGGCAGGGAAAACCCAAGAGACCCAGTACTTC
>TRBV7-8|NA|TRBJ2-3|NA
CASRGGTESTTYTDTQYF
TGTGCCAGCAGGGGGGGGACAGAGTCTACTACTTACACAGATACGCAGTATTTT
>TRBV10-3|NA|TRBJ1-5|NA
CAIRTDNQPQHF
TGTGCCATCCGGACAGATAATCAGCCCCAGCATTTT
>TRBV4-3|NA|TRBJ2-1|few
CASSQEGLKTLYNEQFF
TGCGCCAGCAGCCAAGAGGGCTTAAAGACCCTCTACAATGAGCAGTTCTTC
>TRBV11-2|NA|TRBJ2-6|few
CASSLGVAAGANVLTF
TGTGCCAGCAGCTTAGGGGTGGCGGCTGGGGCCAACGTCCTGACTTTC
>TRBV5-5|TRBD2|TRBJ2-1|NA
CASSFGLAGDLSYNEQFF
TGTGCCAGCAGCTTTGGGCTAGCGGGGGACCTCTCCTACAATGAGCAGTTCTTC
>TRBV7-2|NA|TRBJ2-1|once
CASRQGWYNEQFF
TGTGCCAGCAGGCAGGGCTGGTACAATGAGCAGTTCTTC
>TRBV18|NA|TRBJ2-1|few
CASSPEGLRYNEQFF
TGTGCCAGCTCACCAGAGGGGCTTAGATACAATGAGCAGTTCTTC
>TRBV11-2|NA|TRBJ2-3|NA
CASSIVGGTDTQYF
TGTGCCAGCAGCATCGTAGGAGGCACAGATACGCAGTATTTT
>TRBV29-1|NA|TRBJ2-7|NA
CSVEGGSGGAYEQYF
TGCAGCGTTGAAGGCGGCTCAGGGGGGGCCTACGAGCAGTACTTC
>TRBV4-2|NA|TRBJ2-7|many
CASSQDPGQHTYEQYF
TGTGCCAGCAGCCAAGATCCGGGACAACATACCTACGAGCAGTACTTC
>TRBV2|TRBD1|TRBJ2-1|NA
CASSTTPGQGSYNEQFF
TGTGCCAGCAGTACCACCCCCGGACAGGGAAGCTACAATGAGCAGTTCTTC